The clone carrying this TCR beta chain was counted once. Data came from immunoSEQ multiplex PCR; TCRdb stores just in-frame clones and leaves some out. The sample holds about 83,000 clones; around nine tenths are singletons and the top ten take around 7.3%. The data belong to a study of blood T cell repertoires in COVID-19. V trimming: 7 bases; J trimming: 0 bases; junction bases outside the gene matches: 6. The germline V gene encodes CDR1 SNHLY and CDR2 FYNNEI. The CDR3 runs to 16 residues. The origin of this receptor is a man older than 75 with active or convalescent COVID-19. The chain carries TRBV2 and TRBJ1-4; 9 nucleotides match TRBD1. The material sequenced was peripheral blood. The CDR3 DNA follows: TGTGCCAGCAAACAACAGGGGGCGGCAACTAATGAAAAACTGTTTTTT. Translation: CASKQQGAATNEKLFF.